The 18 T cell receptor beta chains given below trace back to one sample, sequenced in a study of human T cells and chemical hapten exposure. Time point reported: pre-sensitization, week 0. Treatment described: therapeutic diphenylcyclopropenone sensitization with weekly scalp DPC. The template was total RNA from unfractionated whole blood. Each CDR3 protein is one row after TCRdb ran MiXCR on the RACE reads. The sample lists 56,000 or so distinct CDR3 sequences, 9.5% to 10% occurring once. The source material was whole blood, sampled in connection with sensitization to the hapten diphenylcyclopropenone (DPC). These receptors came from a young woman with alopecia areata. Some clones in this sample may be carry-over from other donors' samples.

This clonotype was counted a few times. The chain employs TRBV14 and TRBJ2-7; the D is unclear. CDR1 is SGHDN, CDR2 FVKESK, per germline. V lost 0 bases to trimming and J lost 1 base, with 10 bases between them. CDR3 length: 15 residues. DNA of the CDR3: TGTGCCAGCAGCCAAGAGCGGAAGAAGTCCTACGAGCAGTACTTC. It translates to CASSQERKKSYEQYF.

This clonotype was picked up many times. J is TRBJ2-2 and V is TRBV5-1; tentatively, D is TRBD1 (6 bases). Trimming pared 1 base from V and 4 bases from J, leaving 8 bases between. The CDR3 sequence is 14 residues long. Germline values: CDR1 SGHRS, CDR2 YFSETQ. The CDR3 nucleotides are TGCGCCAGCAGCTTGTCCAGGGGCACCGGGGAGCTGTTTTTT. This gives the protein CASSLSRGTGELFF.

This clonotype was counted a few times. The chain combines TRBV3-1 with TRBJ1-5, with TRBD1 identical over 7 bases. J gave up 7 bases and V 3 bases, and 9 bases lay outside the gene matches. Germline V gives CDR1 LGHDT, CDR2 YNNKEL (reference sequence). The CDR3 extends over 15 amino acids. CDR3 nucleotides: TGTGCCAGCAGCCAGGATTCAGGGGGATGGCAGCCCCAGCATTTT. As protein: CASSQDSGGWQPQHF.

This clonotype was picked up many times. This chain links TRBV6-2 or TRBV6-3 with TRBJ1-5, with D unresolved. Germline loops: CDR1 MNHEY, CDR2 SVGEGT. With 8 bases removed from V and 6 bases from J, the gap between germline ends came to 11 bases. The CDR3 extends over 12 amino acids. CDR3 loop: CASGTVGQPQHF. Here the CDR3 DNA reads TGTGCCAGCGGTACGGTAGGTCAGCCCCAGCATTTT.

Here the CDR3 DNA reads TGTGCCAGCAGTTACTCGACGGAAAGTAATGAAAAACTGTTTTTT. Its protein product is CASSYSTESNEKLFF. The chain employs TRBV6-2 or TRBV6-3 and TRBJ1-4, with unresolved D. Germline assignment: CDR1 MNHEY and CDR2 SVGEGT. Trimming left V 0 bases short and J 4 bases short, with 9 bases between. The CDR3 runs to 15 residues.

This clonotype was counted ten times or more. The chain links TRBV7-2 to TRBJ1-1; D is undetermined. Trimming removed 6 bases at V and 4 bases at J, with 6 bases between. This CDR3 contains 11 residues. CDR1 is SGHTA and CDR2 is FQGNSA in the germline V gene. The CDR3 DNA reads TGTGCCAGCAGAGCCACCACTGAAGCTTTCTTT. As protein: CASRATTEAFF. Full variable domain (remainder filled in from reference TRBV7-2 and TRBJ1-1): GAGVSQSPSNKVTEKGKDVELRCDPISGHTALYWYRQSLGQGLEFLIYFQGNSAPDKSGLPSDRFSAERTGGSVSTLTIQRTQQEDSAVYLCASRATTEAFFGQGTRLTVV.

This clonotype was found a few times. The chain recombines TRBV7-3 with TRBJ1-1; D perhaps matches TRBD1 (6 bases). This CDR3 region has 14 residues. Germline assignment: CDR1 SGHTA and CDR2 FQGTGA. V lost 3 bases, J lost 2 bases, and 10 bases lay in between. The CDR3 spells CASSLAGDNTEAFF. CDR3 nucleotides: TGTGCCAGCAGCTTGGCAGGGGATAACACTGAAGCTTTCTTT.

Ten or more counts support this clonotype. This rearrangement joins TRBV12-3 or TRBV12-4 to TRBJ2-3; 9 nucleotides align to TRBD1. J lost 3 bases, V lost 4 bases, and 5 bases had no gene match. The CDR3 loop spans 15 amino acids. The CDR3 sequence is CASSSTGGPTDTQYF. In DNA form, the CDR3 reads TGTGCCAGCAGTTCGACAGGGGGTCCTACAGATACGCAGTATTTT.

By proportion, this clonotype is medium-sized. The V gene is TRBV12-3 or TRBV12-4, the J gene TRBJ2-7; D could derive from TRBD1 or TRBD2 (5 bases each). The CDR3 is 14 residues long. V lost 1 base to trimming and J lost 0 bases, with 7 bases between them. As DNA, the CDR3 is TGTGCCAGCAGTTTAGGGGACCGCTCCTACGAGCAGTACTTC. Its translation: CASSLGDRSYEQYF.

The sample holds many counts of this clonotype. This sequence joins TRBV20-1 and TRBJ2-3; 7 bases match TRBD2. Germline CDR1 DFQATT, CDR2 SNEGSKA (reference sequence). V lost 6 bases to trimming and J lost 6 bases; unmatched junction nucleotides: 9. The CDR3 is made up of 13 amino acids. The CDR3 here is CSALADRGDTQYF. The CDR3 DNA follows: TGCAGTGCCCTAGCGGACCGAGGCGATACGCAGTATTTT.

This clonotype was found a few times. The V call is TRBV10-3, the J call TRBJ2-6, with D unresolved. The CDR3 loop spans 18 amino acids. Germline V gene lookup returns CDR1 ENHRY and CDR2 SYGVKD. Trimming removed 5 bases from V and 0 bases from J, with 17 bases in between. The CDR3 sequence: CAISNRASLSSGANVLTF. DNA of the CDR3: TGTGCCATCAGTAACCGGGCTAGTCTGAGCTCTGGGGCCAACGTCCTGACTTTC.

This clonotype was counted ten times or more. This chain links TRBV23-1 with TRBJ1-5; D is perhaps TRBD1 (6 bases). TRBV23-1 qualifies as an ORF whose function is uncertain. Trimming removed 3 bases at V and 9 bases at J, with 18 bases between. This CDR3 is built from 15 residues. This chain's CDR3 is CASSHRRQEDGPQHF. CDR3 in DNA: TGCGCCAGCAGTCATCGTAGACAGGAAGACGGGCCCCAGCATTTT.

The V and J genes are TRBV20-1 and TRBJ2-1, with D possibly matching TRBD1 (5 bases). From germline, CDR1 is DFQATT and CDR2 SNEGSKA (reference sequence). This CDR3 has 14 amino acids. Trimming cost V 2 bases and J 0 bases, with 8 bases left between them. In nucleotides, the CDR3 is TGCAGTGCTAGACAGGGCCTCTCCTACAATGAGCAGTTCTTC. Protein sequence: CSARQGLSYNEQFF.

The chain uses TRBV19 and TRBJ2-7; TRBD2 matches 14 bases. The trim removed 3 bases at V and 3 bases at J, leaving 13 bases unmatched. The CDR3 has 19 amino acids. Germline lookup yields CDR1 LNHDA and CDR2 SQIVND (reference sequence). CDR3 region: CASSITGKGLAGGLYEQYF. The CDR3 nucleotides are TGTGCCAGTAGTATTACGGGTAAAGGACTAGCGGGGGGACTCTACGAGCAGTACTTC.

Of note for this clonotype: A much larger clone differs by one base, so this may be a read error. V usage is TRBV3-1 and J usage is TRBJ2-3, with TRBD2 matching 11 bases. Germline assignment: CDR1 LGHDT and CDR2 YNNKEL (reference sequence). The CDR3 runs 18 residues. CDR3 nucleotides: TGTGCCAGCAACCAAGACTTCCAGACTAGCGGGGAGAGAGATACGCAGTATTTT. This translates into CASNQDFQTSGERDTQYF.

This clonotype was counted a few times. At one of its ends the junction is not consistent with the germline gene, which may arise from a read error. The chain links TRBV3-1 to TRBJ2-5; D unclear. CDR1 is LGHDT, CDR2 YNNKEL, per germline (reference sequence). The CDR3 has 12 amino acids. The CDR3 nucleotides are TGTGCCAGCAGCCAACTCTCGGCCCAAAGGTGCTTC. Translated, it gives CASSQLSAQRCF.

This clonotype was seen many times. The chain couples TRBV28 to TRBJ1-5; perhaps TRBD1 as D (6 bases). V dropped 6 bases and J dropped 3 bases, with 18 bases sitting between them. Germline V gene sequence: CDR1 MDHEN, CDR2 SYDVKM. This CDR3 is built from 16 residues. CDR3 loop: CASRTPRTALNQPQHF. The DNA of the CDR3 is TGTGCCAGCAGAACCCCCAGGACAGCTCTCAATCAGCCCCAGCATTTT.

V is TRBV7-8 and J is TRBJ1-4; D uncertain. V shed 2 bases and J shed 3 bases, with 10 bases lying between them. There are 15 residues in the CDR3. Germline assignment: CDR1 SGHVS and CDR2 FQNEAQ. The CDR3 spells CASSLYGLPNEKLFF. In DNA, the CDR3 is TGTGCCAGCAGCTTATACGGGTTACCTAATGAAAAACTGTTTTTT.